Reported below is one T cell receptor (beta chain). The table came from immunoSEQ multiplex PCR; TCRdb's copy has only in-frame clones and leaves some out. The sample lists 24,000 or so clones, under 90% occurring once. From germline, CDR1 is WNHNN and CDR2 SYGVQD (reference sequence). Trimming took off 0 bases at V and 3 bases at J, with 6 bases between the two ends. The CDR3 contains 14 residues. This entry comes from a study of PD-L1 blockade in urothelial cancer. Looking at the study overall: From about 2014, patients received atezolizumab, given as 1,200 mg intravenously every 3 weeks. Researchers looked at the blood 3 weeks (second dose) and 6 weeks after treatment began. The median T cell count in blood samples was some 150,000.

The time point here: peripheral blood 6 weeks after treatment start. V gene TRBV10-1 combines with J gene TRBJ1-5; D unresolved. Specimen: PBMCs, collected around atezolizumab (anti-PD-L1) treatment. This receptor was obtained from a man in his sixties or seventies with urothelial cancer. The CDR3 nucleotides read TGCGCCAGCAGTGAGTCTTACAACAATCAGCCCCAGCATTTT. It yields the protein CASSESYNNQPQHF.